The 13 T cell receptor beta chains below all came from one sample that was sequenced in a study of cytomegalovirus exposure and HLA in healthy donors. Using immunoSEQ multiplex PCR, the repertoire was profiled, and TCRdb retains in-frame clones only, with some absent. The sample lists 150,000 to 200,000 clones, approximately 80% seen once, with under 2.5% in the top ten. Specimen: PBMCs. The receptors come from a man aged 30 to 39 in good health and CMV-seropositive.

The chain uses TRBV19 and TRBJ2-3; weak D call: TRBD1 (5 bases). The germline V gene encodes CDR1 LNHDA and CDR2 SQIVND (reference sequence). The germline V and J ends were trimmed by 7 bases and 6 bases, with 14 bases remaining between them. The CDR3 consists of 13 residues. CDR3 nucleotide sequence: TGTGCCAGTAAAGACAGCTTGGCGGATACGCAGTATTTT. Translation: CASKDSLADTQYF.

The chain couples TRBV5-4 to TRBJ1-2; the match to TRBD1 covers 8 bases. The CDR3 spans 15 residues. V shed 0 bases, J shed 8 bases, and the junction held 9 bases outside the gene matches. CDR1 and CDR2 (germline): SGHNT, YYREEE (reference sequence). DNA of the CDR3: TGTGCCAGCAGCTTGGAGGCGACAGGGGCTTGGGGCTACACCTTC. Protein: CASSLEATGAWGYTF.

The rearrangement joins TRBV29-1 to TRBJ2-7; D not resolved. The CDR3 contains 12 residues. The V gene lost 3 bases and the J gene lost 1 base, with 7 bases spanning the gap. From germline, CDR1 is SQVTM and CDR2 ANQGSEA. In nucleotides, the CDR3 is TGCAGCGTTGAGGTCCAGTCCTACGAGCAGTACTTC. The encoded protein is CSVEVQSYEQYF.

The gene calls are TRBV7-8 and TRBJ2-1; 9 bases agree with TRBD2. V shed 1 base and J 10 bases; nucleotides not matched to a gene: 2. Germline V lookup: CDR1 SGHVS, CDR2 FQNEAQ. The CDR3 is 13 amino acids. CDR3 loop: CASSLEGLAEQFF. CDR3 in DNA: TGTGCCAGCAGCTTAGAGGGACTAGCAGAGCAGTTCTTC.

This rearrangement joins TRBV7-2 to TRBJ2-6; D gene ambiguous. The V and J ends lost 6 bases and 0 bases respectively, with 6 bases between them. The CDR3 has 14 residues. Germline V gene lookup returns CDR1 SGHTA and CDR2 FQGNSA. The chain's CDR3 is CASSLRSGANVLTF. The CDR3 DNA reads as TGTGCCAGCAGTTTACGCTCTGGGGCCAACGTCCTGACTTTC.

The chain combines TRBV4-2 with TRBJ1-2, with 9 positions matching TRBD1. The CDR3 runs to 16 residues. Trimming at V came to 2 bases and at J to 8 bases, leaving 12 bases not matched to a gene. Germline V gene lookup returns CDR1 LGHNA and CDR2 YNFKEQ. The CDR3 is CASSQTLQRTGDGYTF. CDR3 sequence (DNA): TGTGCCAGCAGCCAAACGTTACAGAGGACAGGGGACGGCTACACCTTC.

The chain combines TRBV6-1 with TRBJ2-7; 8 nucleotides match TRBD1. V dropped 4 bases and J dropped 3; count of bases not matched to a gene: 14. The germline V gene encodes CDR1 MNHNS and CDR2 SASEGT. The CDR3 covers 17 residues. Written as DNA, the CDR3 is TGTGCCAGCAGTGGAGTTACTCGTGGGACAGGTCTCTACGAGCAGTACTTC. Translation: CASSGVTRGTGLYEQYF.

The V call is TRBV5-6, the J call TRBJ2-1; TRBD2 matches at 9 bases. There are 14 residues in the CDR3. Germline V gene lookup returns CDR1 SGHDT and CDR2 YYEEEE. V dropped 3 bases and J dropped 8; count of bases not matched to a gene: 6. The DNA for the CDR3 is TGTGCCAGCAGCTCAGGACTAGCGAGGTATGAGCAGTTCTTC. Its protein product is CASSSGLARYEQFF.

The V and J genes are TRBV6-5 and TRBJ2-3, with TRBD2 matching 7 bases. The germline V gene has CDR1 MNHEY and CDR2 SVGAGI. The CDR3 length is 13 residues. V gave up 2 bases and J gave up 7 bases; unmatched junction bases: 3. The CDR3 bases are TGTGCCAGCAGTTACGGGGGGGAAAATACGCAGTATTTT. This gives the protein CASSYGGENTQYF.

The chain joins TRBV5-5 to TRBJ2-5; 9 nucleotides align to TRBD1. Unmatched junction bases numbered 5, after V lost 2 bases and J lost 0 bases. This CDR3 is 16 amino acids long. Germline CDR1 is SGHKS and CDR2 is YYEKEE (reference sequence). CDR3 amino acids: CASSFGTGLYQETQYF. In DNA, the CDR3 is TGTGCCAGCAGCTTTGGGACAGGGCTGTACCAAGAGACCCAGTACTTC.

The chain employs TRBV19 and TRBJ2-7, with D possibly TRBD2 on 6 matching bases. CDR3 length equals 15 residues. Germline V gene lookup returns CDR1 LNHDA and CDR2 SQIVND (reference sequence). The V and J ends lost 0 bases and 2 bases respectively, with 11 bases between them. This CDR3 is CASSIDGGAPYEQYF. In DNA form, the CDR3 reads TGTGCCAGTAGTATAGACGGCGGGGCCCCCTACGAGCAGTACTTC.

Here the CDR3 reads CASSQDLRMQETQYF. The CDR3 nucleotides read TGCGCCAGCAGCCAAGATTTGCGGATGCAAGAGACCCAGTACTTC. The chain links TRBV4-3 to TRBJ2-5; D remains unclear. Germline assignment: CDR1 LGHNA and CDR2 YSLEER. This CDR3 has 15 residues. The V end lost 0 bases, the J end lost 2 bases, and 10 bases lay between the germline ends.

V gene TRBV11-2 combines with J gene TRBJ1-6; no definite D call. V shed 2 bases and J shed 0 bases, with 5 bases lying between them. This CDR3 region has 15 residues. In germline, CDR1 is SGHAT, CDR2 FQNNGV. CDR3 protein: CASSLRSSYNSPLHF. The CDR3 DNA reads as TGTGCCAGCAGCTTAAGGAGCTCCTATAATTCACCCCTCCACTTT.